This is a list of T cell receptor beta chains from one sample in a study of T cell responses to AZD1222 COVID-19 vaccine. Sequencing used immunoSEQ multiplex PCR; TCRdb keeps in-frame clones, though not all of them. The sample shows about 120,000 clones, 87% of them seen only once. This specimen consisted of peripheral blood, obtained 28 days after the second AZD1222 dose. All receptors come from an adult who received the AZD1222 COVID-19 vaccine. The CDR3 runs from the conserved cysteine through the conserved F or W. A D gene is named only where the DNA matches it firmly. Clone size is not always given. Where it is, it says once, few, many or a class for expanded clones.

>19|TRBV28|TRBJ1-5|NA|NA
TGTGCCAGCAGTTTATTGGTCGTCGTTTCCAGGGGACCCAATCAGCCCCAGCATTTT
CASSLLVVVSRGPNQPQHF
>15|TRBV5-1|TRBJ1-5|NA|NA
TGCGCCAGCAGCTTGTTGGGATGGAGCAATCAGCCCCAGCATTTT
CASSLLGWSNQPQHF
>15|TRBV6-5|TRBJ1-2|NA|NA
TGTGCCAGCAGTTGGCTCCCCAGGGGAGGGTATGGCTACACCTTC
CASSWLPRGGYGYTF
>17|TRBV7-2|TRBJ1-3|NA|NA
TGTGCCAGCAGCTTAAGCGGCAGGGGAGGAGATGGAAACACCATATATTTT
CASSLSGRGGDGNTIYF
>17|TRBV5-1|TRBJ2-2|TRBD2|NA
TGCGCCAGCAGCTTCCCCCCGACGGGGGGATTGGCCGGGGAGCTGTTTTTT
CASSFPPTGGLAGELFF
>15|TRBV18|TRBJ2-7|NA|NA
TGTGCCAGCTCACCGGGGACGCAAAGCTCCTACGAGCAGTACTTC
CASSPGTQSSYEQYF
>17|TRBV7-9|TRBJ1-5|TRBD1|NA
TGTGCCAGCAGCTTAGGGGGACAGGGTGGGGATAATCAGCCCCAGCATTTT
CASSLGGQGGDNQPQHF
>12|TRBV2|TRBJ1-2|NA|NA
TGTGCCAGCAGTGACCGGCAGCATGGCTACACCTTC
CASSDRQHGYTF
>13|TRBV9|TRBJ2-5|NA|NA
TGTGCCAGCAGCGTAGCCGGGAAAGAGACCCAGTACTTC
CASSVAGKETQYF
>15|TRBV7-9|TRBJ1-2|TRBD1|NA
TGTGCCAGCAGCTTAGGGGACAGGGAATCTTACGGCTACACCTTC
CASSLGDRESYGYTF
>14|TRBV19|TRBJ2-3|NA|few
TGTGCCAGTAGTATAGGCCCGGCCACAGATACGCAGTATTTT
CASSIGPATDTQYF
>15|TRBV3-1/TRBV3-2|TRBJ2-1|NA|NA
TGTGCCAGCAGCCAAGGAGGGATGGGTTACAATGAGCAGTTCTTC
CASSQGGMGYNEQFF
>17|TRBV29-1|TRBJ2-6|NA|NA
TGCAGCGTTGCACTCCCTAGGATGTACTCTGGGGCCAACGTCCTGACTTTC
CSVALPRMYSGANVLTF
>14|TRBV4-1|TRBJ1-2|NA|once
TGCGCCAGCAGCCAAGAAGGGCAGGGGTTTGGCTACACCTTC
CASSQEGQGFGYTF
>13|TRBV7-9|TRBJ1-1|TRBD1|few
TGTGCCAGCAGCTTAGCGACAGGGCGGGGAGCTTTCTTT
CASSLATGRGAFF
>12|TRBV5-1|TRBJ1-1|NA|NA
TGCGCCAGCAGTAAAGGGGACACTGAAGCTTTCTTT
CASSKGDTEAFF
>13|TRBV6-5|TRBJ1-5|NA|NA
TGTGCCAGCAGTTGGGGAAGAGATCAGCCCCAGCATTTT
CASSWGRDQPQHF
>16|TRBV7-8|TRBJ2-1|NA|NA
TGTGCCAGCAGCTACCGGGGCGGGACCGGTCTCCATGAGCAGTTCTTC
CASSYRGGTGLHEQFF
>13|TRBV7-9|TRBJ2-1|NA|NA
TGTGCCAGCAGTTCTAACTTGGATCCTGAGCAGTTCTTC
CASSSNLDPEQFF
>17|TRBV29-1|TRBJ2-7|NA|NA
TGCAGCGTTGCTCGCGCCCACCCCACGGCCCGGGCGTACGAGCAGTACTTC
CSVARAHPTARAYEQYF
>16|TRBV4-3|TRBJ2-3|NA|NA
TGCGCCAGCAGCCCCGAGGGGCGCGTGTCCACAGATACGCAGTATTTT
CASSPEGRVSTDTQYF
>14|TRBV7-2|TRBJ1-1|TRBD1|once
TGTGCCAGCAGCTTGAAGGCAGGGGGGACTGAAGCTTTCTTT
CASSLKAGGTEAFF
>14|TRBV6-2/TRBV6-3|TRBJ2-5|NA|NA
TGTGCCAGCAGTTACTCGGGGGTTGCAGAGACCCAGTACTTC
CASSYSGVAETQYF
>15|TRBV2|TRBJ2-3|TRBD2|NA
TGTGCCAGCAGTAAAAGCGGGGGGGCCCCTGAGGAGCAGTATTTT
CASSKSGGAPEEQYF
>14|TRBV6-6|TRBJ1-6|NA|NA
TGTGCCAGCGGGGGGGAATCTAATAATTCACCCCTCCACTTT
CASGGESNNSPLHF
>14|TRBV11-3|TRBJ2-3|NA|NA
TGTGCCAGCAGCGTCGGGCGGTCGTCGGATACGCAGTATTTT
CASSVGRSSDTQYF
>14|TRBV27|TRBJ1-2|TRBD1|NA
TGTGCCAGCTTTTCTGGACAGGGGGACTATGGCTACACCTTC
CASFSGQGDYGYTF
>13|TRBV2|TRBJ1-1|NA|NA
TGTGCCAGCAGTGGACAGGTTCGTACTGAAGCTTTCTTT
CASSGQVRTEAFF
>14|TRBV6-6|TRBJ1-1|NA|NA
TGTGCCAGCAACACGGGAGGGGGAAGGGCTGAAGCTTTCTTT
CASNTGGGRAEAFF
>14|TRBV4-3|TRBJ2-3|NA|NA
TGCGCCAGCAGCCAAGGGGTGGTTTCAGATACGCAGTATTTT
CASSQGVVSDTQYF
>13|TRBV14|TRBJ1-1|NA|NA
TGTGCCAGCAGCCTCGGGGGGGATAGTGAAGCTTTCTTT
CASSLGGDSEAFF
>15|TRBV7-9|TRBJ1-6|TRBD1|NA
TGTGCCAGCAGATCTACCGGGACAGGGAATTCACCCCTCCACTTT
CASRSTGTGNSPLHF
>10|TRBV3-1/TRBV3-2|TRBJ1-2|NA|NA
TGTGCCAGCAGCCCCGGGTGGAACACCTTC
CASSPGWNTF
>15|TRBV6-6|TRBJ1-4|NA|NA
TGTGCCAGCAGTTACGTGAGGGGCCCTGGTGAAAAACTGTTTTTT
CASSYVRGPGEKLFF
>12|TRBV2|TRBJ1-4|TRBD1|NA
TGTGCCAGCAGCCCGACAGGGTTAAAACTGTTTTTT
CASSPTGLKLFF
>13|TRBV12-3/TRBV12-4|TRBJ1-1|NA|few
TGTGCCAGCTCGTCAGAACTGAACACTGAAGCTTTCTTT
CASSSELNTEAFF
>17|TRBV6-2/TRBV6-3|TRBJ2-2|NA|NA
TGTGCCAGCAGTTACTCGCCCCGACAGCGAGGGGCCGGGGAGCTGTTTTTT
CASSYSPRQRGAGELFF
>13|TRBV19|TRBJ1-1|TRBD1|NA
TGTGCCAGTAAGACAGGGGGCGGCACTGAAGCTTTCTTT
CASKTGGGTEAFF
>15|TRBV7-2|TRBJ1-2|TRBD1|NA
TGTGCCAGCAGCAAAGGGACAGCTTCTCTCTATGGCTACACCTTC
CASSKGTASLYGYTF
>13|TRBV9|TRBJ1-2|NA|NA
TGTGCCAGCAGCGTAGGAGGGTCTCTACGCTACACCTTC
CASSVGGSLRYTF
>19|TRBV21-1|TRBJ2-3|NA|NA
TGTGCCAGCAGTGGAGGACCGATACCGACCCGACTTCGCGCAGATACGCAGTATTTT
CASSGGPIPTRLRADTQYF
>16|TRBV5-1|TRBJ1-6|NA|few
TGCGCCAGCTCTTCGGGGGGCGCACCCGGTAATTCACCCCTCCACTTT
CASSSGGAPGNSPLHF
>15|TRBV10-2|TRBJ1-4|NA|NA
TGCGCCAGCAGAAGGACGGACCGACCTAATGAAAAACTGTTTTTT
CASRRTDRPNEKLFF
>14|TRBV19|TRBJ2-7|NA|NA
TGTGCCAGTAGTCCACAACAGGACTCCTACGAGCAGTACTTC
CASSPQQDSYEQYF
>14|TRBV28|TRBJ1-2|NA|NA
TGTGCCAGCAGTTTAGAACACAGAACCTATGGCTACACCTTC
CASSLEHRTYGYTF
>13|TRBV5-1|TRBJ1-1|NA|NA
TGCGCCAGCAGTCCAGGGTTGAACACTGAAGCTTTCTTT
CASSPGLNTEAFF
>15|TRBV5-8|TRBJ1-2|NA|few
TGTGCCAGCAGCTTAAGTTTAATCGCTAACTATGGCTACACCTTC
CASSLSLIANYGYTF
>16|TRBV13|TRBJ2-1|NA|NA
TGTGCCAGCAGCTTAGTTAGGTCGAGCTCCTACAATGAGCAGTTCTTC
CASSLVRSSSYNEQFF
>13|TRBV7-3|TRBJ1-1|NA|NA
TGTGCCAGCAGGACTGCACCGGGTACTGAAGCTTTCTTT
CASRTAPGTEAFF
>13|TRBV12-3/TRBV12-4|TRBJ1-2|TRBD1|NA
TGTGCCAGCAGTCCGGGGACAGCCTATGGCTACACCTTC
CASSPGTAYGYTF
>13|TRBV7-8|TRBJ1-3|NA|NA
TGTGCCAGCAGTACGAACAGTGGAAACACCATATATTTT
CASSTNSGNTIYF
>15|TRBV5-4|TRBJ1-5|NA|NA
TGTGCCAGCAGCACAGGAGTCTCTAGCAATCAGCCCCAGCATTTT
CASSTGVSSNQPQHF
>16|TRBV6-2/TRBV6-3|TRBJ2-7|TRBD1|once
TGTGCCAGCAGTTGGGCTGGAGGACAGGGAATCTACGAGCAGTACTTC
CASSWAGGQGIYEQYF
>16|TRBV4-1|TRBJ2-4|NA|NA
TGCGCCAGCAGCCAAGCAGACACCCTAGCCAAAAACATTCAGTACTTC
CASSQADTLAKNIQYF
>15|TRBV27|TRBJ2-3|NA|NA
TGTGCCAGCAAGGGTATGAGGACTAACACAGATACGCAGTATTTT
CASKGMRTNTDTQYF
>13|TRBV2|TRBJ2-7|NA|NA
TGTGCCAGCAGTGTATACCTATTGTACGAGCAGTACTTC
CASSVYLLYEQYF